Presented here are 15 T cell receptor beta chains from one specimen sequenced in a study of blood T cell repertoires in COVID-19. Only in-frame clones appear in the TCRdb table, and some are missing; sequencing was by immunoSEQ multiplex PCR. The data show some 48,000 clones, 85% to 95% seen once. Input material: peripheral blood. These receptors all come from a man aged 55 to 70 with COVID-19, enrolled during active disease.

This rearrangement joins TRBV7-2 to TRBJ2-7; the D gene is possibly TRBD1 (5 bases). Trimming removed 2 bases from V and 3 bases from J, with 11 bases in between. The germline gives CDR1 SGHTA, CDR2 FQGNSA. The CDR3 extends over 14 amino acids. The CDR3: CASSLSGQNYEQYF. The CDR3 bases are TGTGCCAGCAGCTTAAGTGGACAAAACTACGAGCAGTACTTC.

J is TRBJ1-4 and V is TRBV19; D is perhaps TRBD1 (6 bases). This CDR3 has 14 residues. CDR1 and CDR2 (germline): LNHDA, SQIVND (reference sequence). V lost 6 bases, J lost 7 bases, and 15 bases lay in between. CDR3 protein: CASSPGTRGEKLFF. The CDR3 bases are TGTGCCAGTAGCCCCGGGACAAGGGGTGAAAAACTGTTTTTT.

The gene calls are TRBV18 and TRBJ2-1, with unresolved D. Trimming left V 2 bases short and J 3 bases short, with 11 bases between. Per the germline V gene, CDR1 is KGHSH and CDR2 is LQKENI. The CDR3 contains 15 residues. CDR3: CASSPNGAFYNEQFF. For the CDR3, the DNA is TGTGCCAGCTCACCAAACGGTGCCTTCTACAATGAGCAGTTCTTC.

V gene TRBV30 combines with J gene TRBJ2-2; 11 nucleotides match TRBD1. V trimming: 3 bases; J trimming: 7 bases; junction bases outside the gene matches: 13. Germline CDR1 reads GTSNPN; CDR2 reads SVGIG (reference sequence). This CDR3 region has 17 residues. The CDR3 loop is CAWSVLRTGGKVGELFF. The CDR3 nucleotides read TGTGCCTGGAGCGTCCTCCGGACAGGGGGCAAAGTCGGGGAGCTGTTTTTT.

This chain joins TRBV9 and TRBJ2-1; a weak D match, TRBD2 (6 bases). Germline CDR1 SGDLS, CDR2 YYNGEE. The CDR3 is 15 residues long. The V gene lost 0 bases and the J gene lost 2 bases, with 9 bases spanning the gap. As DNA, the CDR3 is TGTGCCAGCAGCGTAGCGGAGGGCCCCTACAATGAGCAGTTCTTC. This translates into CASSVAEGPYNEQFF.

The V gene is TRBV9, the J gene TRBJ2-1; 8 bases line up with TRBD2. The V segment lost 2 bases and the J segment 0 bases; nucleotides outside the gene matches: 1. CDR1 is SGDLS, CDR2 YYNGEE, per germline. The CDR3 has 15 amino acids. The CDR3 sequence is CASSVSGVSYNEQFF. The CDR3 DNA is TGTGCCAGCAGCGTTAGCGGGGTCTCCTACAATGAGCAGTTCTTC.

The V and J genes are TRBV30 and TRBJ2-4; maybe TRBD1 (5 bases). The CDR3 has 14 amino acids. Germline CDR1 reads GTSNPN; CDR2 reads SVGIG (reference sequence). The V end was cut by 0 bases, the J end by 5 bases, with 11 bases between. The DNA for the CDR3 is TGTGCCTGGAGTGTTGCAGGGATGGAAAACATTCAGTACTTC. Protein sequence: CAWSVAGMENIQYF.

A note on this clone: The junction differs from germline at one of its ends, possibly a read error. CDR3 bases: TGTGCTAGCACCCCGGGACTAGCGAGAAATGAGCAGTTCTTC. It specifies CASTPGLARNEQFF. J is TRBJ2-1 and V is TRBV6-2 or TRBV6-3; 10 nucleotides match TRBD2. The CDR3 length is 14 residues. CDR1 and CDR2 from the germline V gene are MNHEY and SVGEGT.

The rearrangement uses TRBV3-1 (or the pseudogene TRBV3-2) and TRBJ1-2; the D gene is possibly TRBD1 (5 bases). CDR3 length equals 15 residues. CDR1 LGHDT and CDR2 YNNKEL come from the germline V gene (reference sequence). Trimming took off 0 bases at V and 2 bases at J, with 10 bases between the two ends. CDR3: CASSQDAGRNYGYTF. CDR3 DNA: TGTGCCAGCAGCCAAGACGCGGGGCGCAACTATGGCTACACCTTC.

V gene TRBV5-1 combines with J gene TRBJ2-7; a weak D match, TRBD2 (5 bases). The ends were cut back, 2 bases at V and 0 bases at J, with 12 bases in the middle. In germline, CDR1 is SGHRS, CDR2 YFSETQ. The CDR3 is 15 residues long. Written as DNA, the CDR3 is TGCGCCAGCAGCTTAACTAGTTCCATCTCCTACGAGCAGTACTTC. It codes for CASSLTSSISYEQYF.

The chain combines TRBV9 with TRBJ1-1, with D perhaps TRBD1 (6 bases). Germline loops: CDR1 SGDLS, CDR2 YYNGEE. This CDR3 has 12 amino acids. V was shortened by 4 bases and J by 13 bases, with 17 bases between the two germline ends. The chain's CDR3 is CASSPAGASVFF. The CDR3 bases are TGTGCCAGCAGCCCAGCGGGGGCCTCGGTTTTCTTT.

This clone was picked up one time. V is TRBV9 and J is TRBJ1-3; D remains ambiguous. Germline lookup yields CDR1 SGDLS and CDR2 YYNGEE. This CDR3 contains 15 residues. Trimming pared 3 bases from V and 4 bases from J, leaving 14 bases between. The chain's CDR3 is CASSGLARSGNTIYF. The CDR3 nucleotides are TGTGCCAGCAGCGGGCTTGCTAGGTCGGGAAACACCATATATTTT. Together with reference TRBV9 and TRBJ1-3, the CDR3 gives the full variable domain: DSGVTQTPKHLITATGQRVTLRCSPRSGDLSVYWYQQSLDQGLQFLIQYYNGEERAKGNILERFSAQQFPDLHSELNLSSLELGDSALYFCASSGLARSGNTIYFGEGSWLTVV.

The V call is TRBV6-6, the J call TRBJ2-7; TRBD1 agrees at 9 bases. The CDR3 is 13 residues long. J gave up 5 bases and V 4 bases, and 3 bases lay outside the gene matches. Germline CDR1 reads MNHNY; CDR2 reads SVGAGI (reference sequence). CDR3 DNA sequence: TGTGCCAGCAGTTCGGGACAGGGCAACGAGCAGTACTTC. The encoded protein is CASSSGQGNEQYF.

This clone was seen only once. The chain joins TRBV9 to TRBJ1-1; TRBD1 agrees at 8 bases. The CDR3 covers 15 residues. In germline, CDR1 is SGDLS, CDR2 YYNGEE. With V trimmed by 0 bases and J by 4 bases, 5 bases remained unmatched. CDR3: CASSVGGTGGTEAFF. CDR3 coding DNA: TGTGCCAGCAGCGTAGGGGGTACAGGGGGCACTGAAGCTTTCTTT.

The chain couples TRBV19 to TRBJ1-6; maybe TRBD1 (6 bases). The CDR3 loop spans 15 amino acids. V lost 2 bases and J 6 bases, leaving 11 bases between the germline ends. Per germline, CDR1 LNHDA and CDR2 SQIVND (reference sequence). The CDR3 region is CASSIQGWGNSPLHF. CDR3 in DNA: TGTGCCAGTAGTATACAGGGGTGGGGTAATTCACCCCTCCACTTT. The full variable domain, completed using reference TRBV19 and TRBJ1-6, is DGGITQSPKYLFRKEGQNVTLSCEQNLNHDAMYWYRQDPGQGLRLIYYSQIVNDFQKGDIAEGYSVSREKKESFPLTVTSAQKNPTAFYLCASSIQGWGNSPLHFGNGTRLTVT.